This T cell receptor beta chain comes out of a study of OX40 agonist ivuxolimab in advanced cancers. Study at large: The patients got ivuxolimab, which is an agonistic anti-OX40 (CD134) antibody. Study-wide findings and caveats: At 0.1-3.0 mg/kg, partial responders had clonal expansion among the lowest observed. There was clonal expansion of CD4+ and CD8+ blood T cells by week 6 at 0.1 to 3.0 mg/kg.

Turning to this clone: No antigen is known for it.

This CDR3 comprises 15 residues. Germline CDR1 is MNHNY and CDR2 is SVGAGI (reference sequence). J lost 4 bases, V lost 7 bases, and 9 bases had no gene match. Here immunoSEQ multiplex PCR was the method, and the copy in TCRdb shows in-frame clones only, minus some. The sample shows more than 90,000 clones, about four fifths of them seen only once. The clonotype was recovered from an adult with an advanced solid tumor such as melanoma, head and neck, liver or kidney cancer. V and J are TRBV6-6 and TRBJ2-3; TRBD1 aligns across 9 bases. The material sequenced was CD4+ or CD8+ T cells sorted from blood, taken in a trial of the OX40 agonist ivuxolimab. The CDR3 sequence: CASIRDRAASDTQYF. The CDR3 region has the DNA TGTGCCAGCATCAGGGACAGGGCGGCCTCAGATACGCAGTATTTT.